This T cell receptor beta chain was identified during a study of blood T cells in healthy people across ages. Findings and caveats of the study: Donor CMV status, an unknown factor, possibly confounded changes in expanded clonotypes.

Germline lookup yields CDR1 MNHNS and CDR2 SASEGT. The CDR3 extends over 13 amino acids. Per-sample yields of isolated PBMCs were at least 6 million. The use of a sample-barcoded 5' primer and a J-beta primer mix characterized a second PCR of 7 to 11 cycles. Using its own MiXCR run on the 5' RACE reads, TCRdb lists one record per CDR3 protein. The sample has around 1,000,000 distinct CDR3 sequences; around 25% are singletons. This clonotype was counted a few times. What it binds is not known. The junction shows a germline mismatch at one end, possibly a read error. These sequences were also reported in another study, on T cells of mothers and their children. As that report states: Donation involved a few healthy Caucasian mothers and the six children that they had. The second PCR used the M1S primer, and this primer added sample barcodes and 2-4 random nucleotides.

Sequenced: blood. This clonotype originated in a girl aged 2-10 years in good health. The chain uses TRBV6-1 and TRBJ2-7; 7 bases agree with TRBD1. The CDR3 reads CASSADRSGFLGF. The CDR3 DNA sequence: TGTGCCAGCAGTGCGGACAGGTCCGGCTTCCTGGGCTTC.